The rows below give T cell receptor beta chains drawn from one sample of a study of control samples from healthy donors and cancer patients. Sequencing was performed with immunoSEQ multiplex PCR; in TCRdb, only in-frame clones are kept and a portion is missing. The sample has 100,000 to 120,000 clones; 70% to 90% are singletons. The specimen sequenced was PBMCs. The receptors stem from a woman in her sixties or seventies with lung cancer. CDR3s include the opening cysteine and the closing phenylalanine or tryptophan.

V gene | CDR3 protein
TRBV5-1 | CASSLNVGGGYEQYF
TRBV4-3 | CASSIALQGDGNQPQHF
TRBV4-3 | CASSQDGRRQETQYF
TRBV5-6 | CASSSSRSGYTF
TRBV11-3 | CASDAGGTGEAFF
TRBV30 | CAWSVHGAGGFDNQPQHF
TRBV7-2 | CASSRDRENYGYTF
TRBV24-1 | CATSDSGQSLEQYF
TRBV14 | CASSPPGTGGRYTF
TRBV20-1 | CSASWELAGGGETQYF
TRBV4-1 | CASSQESSSGNTIYF
TRBV6-5 | CASRAGTPLVQYF
TRBV6-5 | CASSYSYRDTQYF
TRBV10-1 | CASNPPSPQGARANTEAFF